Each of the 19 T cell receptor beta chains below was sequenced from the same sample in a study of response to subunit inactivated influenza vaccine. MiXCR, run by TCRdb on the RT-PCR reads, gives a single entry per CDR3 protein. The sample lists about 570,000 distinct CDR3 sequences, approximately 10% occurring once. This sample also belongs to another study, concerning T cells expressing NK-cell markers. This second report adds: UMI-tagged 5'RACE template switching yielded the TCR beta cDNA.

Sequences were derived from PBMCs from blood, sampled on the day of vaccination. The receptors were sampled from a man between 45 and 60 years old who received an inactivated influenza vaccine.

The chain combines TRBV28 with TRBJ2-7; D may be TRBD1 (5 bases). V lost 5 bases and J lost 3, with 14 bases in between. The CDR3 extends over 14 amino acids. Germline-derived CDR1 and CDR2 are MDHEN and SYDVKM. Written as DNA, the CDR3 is TGTGCCAGCAGTCTACGGACACTCCTCTACGAGCAGTACTTC. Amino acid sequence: CASSLRTLLYEQYF.

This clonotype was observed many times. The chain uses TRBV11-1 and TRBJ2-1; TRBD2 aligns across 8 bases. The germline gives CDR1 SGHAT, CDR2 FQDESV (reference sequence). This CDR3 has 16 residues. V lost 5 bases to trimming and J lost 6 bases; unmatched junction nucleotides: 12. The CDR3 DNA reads TGTGCCAGCAGCCTCCCGAGCGGGAGCGGGGGCAATGAGCAGTTCTTC. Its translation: CASSLPSGSGGNEQFF.

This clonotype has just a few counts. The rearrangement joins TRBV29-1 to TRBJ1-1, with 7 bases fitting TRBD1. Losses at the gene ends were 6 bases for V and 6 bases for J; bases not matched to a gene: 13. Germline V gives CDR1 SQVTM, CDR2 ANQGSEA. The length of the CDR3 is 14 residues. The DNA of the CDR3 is TGCAGCGTCGCCGGGACAGCGATATTTCCTGAAGCTTTCTTT. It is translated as CSVAGTAIFPEAFF.

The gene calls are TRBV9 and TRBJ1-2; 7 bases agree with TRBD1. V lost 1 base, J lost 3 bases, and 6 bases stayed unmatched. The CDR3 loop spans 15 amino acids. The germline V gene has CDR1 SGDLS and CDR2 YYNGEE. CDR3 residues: CASSVTVGTDYGYTF. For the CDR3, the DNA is TGTGCCAGCAGCGTAACGGTTGGGACAGACTATGGCTACACCTTC.

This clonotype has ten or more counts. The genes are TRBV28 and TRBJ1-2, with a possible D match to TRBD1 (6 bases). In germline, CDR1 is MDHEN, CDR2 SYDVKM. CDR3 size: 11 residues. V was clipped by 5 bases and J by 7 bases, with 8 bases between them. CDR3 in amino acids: CASSRDTGYTF. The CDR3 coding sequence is TGTGCCAGCAGTCGGGACACTGGCTACACCTTC.

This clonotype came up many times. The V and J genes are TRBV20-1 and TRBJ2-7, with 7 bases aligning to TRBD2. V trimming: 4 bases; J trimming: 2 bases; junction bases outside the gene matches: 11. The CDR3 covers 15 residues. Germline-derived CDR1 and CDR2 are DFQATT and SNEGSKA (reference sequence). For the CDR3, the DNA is TGCAGTGCTAAGAACTGGGGGGGACCAGCCTACGAGCAGTACTTC. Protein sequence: CSAKNWGGPAYEQYF.

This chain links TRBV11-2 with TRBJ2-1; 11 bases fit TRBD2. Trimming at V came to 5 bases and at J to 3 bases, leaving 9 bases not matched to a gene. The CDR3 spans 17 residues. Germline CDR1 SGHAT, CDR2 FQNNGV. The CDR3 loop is CASSQGAGTSGYNEQFF. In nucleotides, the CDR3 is TGTGCCAGCAGCCAGGGGGCCGGGACTAGCGGCTACAATGAGCAGTTCTTC.

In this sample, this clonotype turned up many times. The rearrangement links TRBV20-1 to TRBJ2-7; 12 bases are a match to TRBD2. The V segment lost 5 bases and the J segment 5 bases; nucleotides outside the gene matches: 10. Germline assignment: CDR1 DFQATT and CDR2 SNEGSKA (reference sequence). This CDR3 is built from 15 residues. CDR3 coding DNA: TGCAGTGCTCCTGGACTAGCGGGAAATAGGGACGAGCAGTACTTC. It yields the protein CSAPGLAGNRDEQYF.

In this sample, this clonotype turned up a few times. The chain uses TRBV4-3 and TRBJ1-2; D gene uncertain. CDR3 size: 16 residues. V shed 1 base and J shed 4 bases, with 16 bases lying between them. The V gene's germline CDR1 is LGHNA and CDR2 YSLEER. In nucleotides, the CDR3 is TGCGCCAGCAGCCAAGGGGTGAGGGAGGATGGCTATGGCTACACCTTC. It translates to CASSQGVREDGYGYTF.

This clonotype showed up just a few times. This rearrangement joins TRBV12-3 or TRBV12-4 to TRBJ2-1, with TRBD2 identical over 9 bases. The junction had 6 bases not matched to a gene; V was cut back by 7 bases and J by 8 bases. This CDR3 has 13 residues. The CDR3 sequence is CASTSGRHHEQFF. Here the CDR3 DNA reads TGTGCCAGCACGAGCGGGAGGCACCATGAGCAGTTCTTC.

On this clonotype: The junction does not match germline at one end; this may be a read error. The CDR3 DNA reads as TGCAGCGCTACCCCGCCCCGGACAGGGGAGCGGGCAGATACGCAGTATTTT. This sequence encodes CSATPPRTGERADTQYF. The chain recombines TRBV20-1 with TRBJ2-3, with 9 bases identical to TRBD1. In germline, CDR1 is DFQATT, CDR2 SNEGSKA (reference sequence). The CDR3 spans 17 residues.

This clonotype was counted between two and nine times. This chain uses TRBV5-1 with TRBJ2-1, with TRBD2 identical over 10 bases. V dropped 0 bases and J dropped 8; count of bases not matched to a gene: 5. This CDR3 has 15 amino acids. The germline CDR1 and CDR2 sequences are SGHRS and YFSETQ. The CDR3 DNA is TGCGCCAGCAGCTTGGGGGGGACTAGCGTCGATGAGCAGTTCTTC. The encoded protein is CASSLGGTSVDEQFF.

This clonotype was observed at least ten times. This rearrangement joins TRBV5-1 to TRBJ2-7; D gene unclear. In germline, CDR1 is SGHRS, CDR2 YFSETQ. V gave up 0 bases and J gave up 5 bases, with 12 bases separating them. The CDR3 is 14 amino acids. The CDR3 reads CASSLGQDPNEQYF. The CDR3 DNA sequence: TGCGCCAGCAGCTTGGGGCAGGACCCTAACGAGCAGTACTTC.

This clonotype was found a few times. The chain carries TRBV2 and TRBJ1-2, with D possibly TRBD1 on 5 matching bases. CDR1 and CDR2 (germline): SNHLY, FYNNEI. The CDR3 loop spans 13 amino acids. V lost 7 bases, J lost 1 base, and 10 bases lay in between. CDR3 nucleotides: TGTGCCAGCACTGTTGGGGGTAACTATGGCTACACCTTC. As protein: CASTVGGNYGYTF. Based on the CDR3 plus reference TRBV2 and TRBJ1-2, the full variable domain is EPEVTQTPSHQVTQMGQEVILRCVPISNHLYFYWYRQILGQKVEFLVSFYNNEISEKSEIFDDQFSVERPDGSNFTLKIRSTKLEDSAMYFCASTVGGNYGYTFGSGTRLTVV.

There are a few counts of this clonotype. The CDR3 coding sequence is TGTGCCAGCAGCTTAGGTAGAGGGGGCACGGGCTATGGCTACACCTTC. It is translated as CASSLGRGGTGYGYTF. This chain links TRBV7-6 with TRBJ1-2; 7 nucleotides agree with TRBD1. The CDR3 is 16 residues long. Per germline, CDR1 SGHVS and CDR2 FNYEAQ. The J segment lost 4 bases and the V segment lost 1 base, leaving 9 bases of the junction unmatched.

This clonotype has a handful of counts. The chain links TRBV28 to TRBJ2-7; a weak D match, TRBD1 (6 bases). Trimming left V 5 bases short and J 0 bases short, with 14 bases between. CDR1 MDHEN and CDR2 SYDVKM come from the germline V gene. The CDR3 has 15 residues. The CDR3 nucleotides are TGTGCCAGCAGTCGGTTTATGGACAGCTCCTACGAGCAGTACTTC. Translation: CASSRFMDSSYEQYF.

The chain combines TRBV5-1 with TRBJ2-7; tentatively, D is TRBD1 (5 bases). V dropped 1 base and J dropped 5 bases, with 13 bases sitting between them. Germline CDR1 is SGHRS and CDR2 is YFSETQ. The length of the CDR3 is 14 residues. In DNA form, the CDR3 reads TGCGCCAGCAGCTTGACTACCGGACAAGACGAGCAGTACTTC. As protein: CASSLTTGQDEQYF.

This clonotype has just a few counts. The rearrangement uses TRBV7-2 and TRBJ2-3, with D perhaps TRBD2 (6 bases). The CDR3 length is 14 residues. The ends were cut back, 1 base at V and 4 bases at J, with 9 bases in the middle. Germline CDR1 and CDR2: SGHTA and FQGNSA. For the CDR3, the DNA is TGTGCCAGCAGCTTAGTTTGGAGGGCAGATACGCAGTATTTT. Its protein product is CASSLVWRADTQYF.

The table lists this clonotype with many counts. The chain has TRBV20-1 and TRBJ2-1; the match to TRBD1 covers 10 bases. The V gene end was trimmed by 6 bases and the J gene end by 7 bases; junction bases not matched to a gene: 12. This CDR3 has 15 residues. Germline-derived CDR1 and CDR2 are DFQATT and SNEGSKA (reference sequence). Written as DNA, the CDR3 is TGCAGTGCAAATTCCGGGACAGGGGTGGGTAATGAGCAGTTCTTC. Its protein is CSANSGTGVGNEQFF.